These 3 T cell receptor beta chains originate from one sample sequenced in a study of early T cells in non-severe SARS-CoV-2 infection. Via MiXCR, TCRdb re-called the 5' RACE reads, giving one row per CDR3 protein. The table records around 53,000 distinct CDR3 sequences, 6.5% to 9.5% of them present only once. Sequencing was performed on whole blood. The receptors here all came from an adult who was a healthcare worker with PCR-confirmed SARS-CoV-2 infection or an uninfected control (not recorded which).

This clonotype showed up many times. The genes are TRBV20-1 and TRBJ2-1, with TRBD2 matching over 7 bases. Germline V gene sequence: CDR1 DFQATT, CDR2 SNEGSKA (reference sequence). CDR3 length: 15 residues. Germline trimming cut 1 base from V and 12 bases from J; bases unmatched to any gene: 15. The CDR3 DNA follows: TGCAGTGCTAGAGTTCCTCTGGCGGGGGAAAAAGGGCAGTTCTTC. Amino acids: CSARVPLAGEKGQFF.

This rearrangement joins TRBV30 to TRBJ1-1; D not resolved. The ends were cut back, 4 bases at V and 1 base at J, with 7 bases in the middle. Germline CDR1 reads GTSNPN; CDR2 reads SVGIG (reference sequence). CDR3 length: 12 residues. CDR3 protein: CAWTEENTEAFF. CDR3 DNA: TGTGCCTGGACAGAGGAGAACACTGAAGCTTTCTTT.

This clonotype was picked up many times. This rearrangement joins TRBV20-1 to TRBJ1-5, with 9 bases aligning to TRBD1. Trimming cost V 5 bases and J 1 base; bases outside gene matches: 15. This CDR3 is built from 18 residues. Per germline, CDR1 DFQATT and CDR2 SNEGSKA (reference sequence). The CDR3 DNA reads as TGCAGTGCTCCGCAAGGACAGGGGAGGAGAGCGAGCAATCAGCCCCAGCATTTT. Protein: CSAPQGQGRRASNQPQHF.